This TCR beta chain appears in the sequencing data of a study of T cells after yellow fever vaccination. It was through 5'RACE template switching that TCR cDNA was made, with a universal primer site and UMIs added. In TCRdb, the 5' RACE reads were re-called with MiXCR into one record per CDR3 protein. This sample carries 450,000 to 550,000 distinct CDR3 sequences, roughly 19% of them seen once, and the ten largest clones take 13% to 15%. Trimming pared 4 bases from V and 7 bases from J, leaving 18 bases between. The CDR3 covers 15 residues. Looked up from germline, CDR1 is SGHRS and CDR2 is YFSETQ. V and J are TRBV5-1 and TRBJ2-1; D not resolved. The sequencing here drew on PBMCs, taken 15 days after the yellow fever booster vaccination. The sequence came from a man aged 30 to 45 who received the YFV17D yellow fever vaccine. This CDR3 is CASSPTLTGTNEQFF. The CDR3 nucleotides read TGCGCCAGCAGCCCCACTTTGACTGGAACTAATGAGCAGTTCTTC.